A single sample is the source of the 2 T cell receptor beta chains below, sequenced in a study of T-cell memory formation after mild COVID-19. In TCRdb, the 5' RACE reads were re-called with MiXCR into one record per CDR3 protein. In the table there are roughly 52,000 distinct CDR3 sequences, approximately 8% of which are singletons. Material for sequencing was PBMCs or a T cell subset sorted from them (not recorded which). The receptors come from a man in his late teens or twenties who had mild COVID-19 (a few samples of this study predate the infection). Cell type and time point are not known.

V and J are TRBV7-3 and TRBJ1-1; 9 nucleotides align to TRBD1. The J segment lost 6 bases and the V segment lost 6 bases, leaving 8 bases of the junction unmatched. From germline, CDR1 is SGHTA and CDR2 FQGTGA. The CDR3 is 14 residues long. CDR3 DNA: TGTGCCAGCAGAGAAACAGGGGGCTCATCTGAAGCTTTCTTT. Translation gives CASRETGGSSEAFF.

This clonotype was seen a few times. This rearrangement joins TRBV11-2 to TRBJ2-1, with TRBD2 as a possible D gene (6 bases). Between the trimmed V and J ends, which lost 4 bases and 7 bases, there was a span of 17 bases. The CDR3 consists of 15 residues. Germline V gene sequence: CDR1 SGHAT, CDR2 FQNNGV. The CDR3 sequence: CASSSPAGKGNEQFF. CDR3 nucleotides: TGTGCCAGCAGCTCGCCTGCGGGAAAAGGGAATGAGCAGTTCTTC.